Sequencing of this TCR beta chain was carried out in a study of CD8 T cells in Susac syndrome. Findings and limits, study-wide: Susac syndrome CD4+ T cell repertoires showed no clonal expansion.

Germline lookup yields CDR1 DFQATT and CDR2 SNEGSKA (reference sequence). The length of the CDR3 is 14 residues. Trimming stripped 6 bases from V and 1 base from J, with 15 bases between. Notes on this clonotype: Its antigen is not known.

Random hexamers were used to reverse transcribe an amount of about 0.5 to 1 ug RNA. Via MiXCR, TCRdb re-called the immunoSEQ multiplex PCR reads, giving one row per CDR3 protein. The sample consists of about 160,000 distinct CDR3 sequences, about 96% of them appearing once. Sequenced: CD4+ T cells from PBMCs. The gene calls are TRBV20-1 and TRBJ2-5; D assignment may be TRBD1 or TRBD2 (5 bases each). This clonotype was obtained from a human donor with Susac syndrome. CDR3 region: CSAERGPLQETQYF. DNA for the CDR3: TGCAGTGCCGAGAGGGGACCCCTCCAAGAGACCCAGTACTTC.